A single sample is the source of the 11 T cell receptor beta chains below, sequenced in a study of blood T cell repertoires in COVID-19. Sequencing used immunoSEQ multiplex PCR; TCRdb keeps in-frame clones, though not all of them. The table includes some 350,000 clones, around nine tenths detected once. Material for sequencing was PBMCs or T cells enriched from blood (not recorded which). These receptors were collected from a man aged 25-45 years who had recovered from COVID-19.

The chain carries TRBV5-1 and TRBJ1-2; no definite D call. V was trimmed by 0 bases and J by 5 bases, leaving 14 bases between them. CDR1 is SGHRS and CDR2 is YFSETQ in the germline V gene. This CDR3 is built from 15 residues. The DNA of the CDR3 is TGCGCCAGCAGCTTGGAACGGCGGAATTTATATGGCTACACCTTC. Its protein product is CASSLERRNLYGYTF.

This clone was recorded only once. This chain uses TRBV18 with TRBJ1-1; 10 bases match TRBD1. V lost 1 base to trimming and J lost 10 bases; unmatched junction nucleotides: 3. The CDR3 covers 13 residues. The germline V gene encodes CDR1 KGHSH and CDR2 LQKENI. DNA of the CDR3: TGTGCCAGCTCACCACGCCGGGACAGGGGAGCTTTCTTT. Its protein is CASSPRRDRGAFF.

The V gene is TRBV5-4, the J gene TRBJ1-6, with D maybe TRBD1 (5 bases). Between the trimmed V and J ends, which lost 0 bases and 7 bases, there was a span of 17 bases. There are 17 residues in the CDR3. CDR1 is SGHNT and CDR2 is YYREEE in the germline V gene (reference sequence). DNA for the CDR3: TGTGCCAGCAGCTTGGCGGGGGTCGGTTCGGGGAATTCACCCCTCCACTTT. Translating gives CASSLAGVGSGNSPLHF.

The chain carries TRBV19 and TRBJ2-7; possible D gene TRBD2, 6 bases. The V gene lost 2 bases and the J gene lost 4 bases, with 9 bases spanning the gap. Germline loops: CDR1 LNHDA, CDR2 SQIVND (reference sequence). CDR3 length: 13 residues. CDR3 loop: CASSINGGYEQYF. The CDR3 DNA is TGTGCCAGTAGTATAAACGGGGGTTACGAGCAGTACTTC.

The chain uses TRBV4-1 and TRBJ2-6, with 11 bases lining up with TRBD2. Germline CDR1 and CDR2: MGHRA and YSYEKL. There are 21 residues in the CDR3. V shed 3 bases and J 1 base; nucleotides not matched to a gene: 14. The CDR3 region is CASSHGTIFSGGVSGANVLTF. The CDR3, as DNA: TGCGCCAGCAGCCACGGGACCATCTTTAGCGGGGGGGTGTCTGGGGCCAACGTCCTGACTTTC.

V is TRBV6-5 and J is TRBJ1-6; TRBD1 aligns across 9 bases. V was pared by 11 bases and J by 7 bases, with 3 bases of the junction left unmatched. Germline V gene data show CDR1 as MNHEY and CDR2 as SVGAGI. This CDR3 is 12 amino acids long. CDR3 sequence: CAAGTGNSPLHF. CDR3 DNA sequence: TGTGCCGCCGGGACAGGGAATTCACCCCTCCACTTT.

This clone was seen only once. This chain links TRBV30 with TRBJ2-7; no clear D gene. The V and J ends lost 5 bases and 0 bases respectively, with 11 bases between them. From germline, CDR1 is GTSNPN and CDR2 SVGIG (reference sequence). This CDR3 is built from 13 residues. In nucleotides, the CDR3 is TGTGCCTGGTCGTACACCTTCTCCTACGAGCAGTACTTC. Translated, it gives CAWSYTFSYEQYF.

This sequence joins TRBV18 and TRBJ2-1; possible D gene TRBD2, 5 bases. The CDR3 has 13 residues. The V gene lost 3 bases and the J gene lost 10 bases, with 13 bases spanning the gap. Per germline, CDR1 KGHSH and CDR2 LQKENI. The CDR3 DNA reads as TGTGCCAGCTCACCGACCCGCCCGGGGGAGCAGTTCTTC. Translating gives CASSPTRPGEQFF.

J is TRBJ2-7 and V is TRBV2; TRBD1 aligns across 9 bases. The CDR3 covers 15 residues. V gave up 6 bases and J gave up 2 bases; unmatched junction bases: 8. Germline loops: CDR1 SNHLY, CDR2 FYNNEI. The CDR3 bases are TGTGCCAGCAGCGCTGGGACAGGGTTTGCCTACGAGCAGTACTTC. Translated: CASSAGTGFAYEQYF.

The chain carries TRBV18 and TRBJ1-1, with D unclear. Trimming removed 6 bases from V and 1 base from J, with 18 bases in between. Germline values: CDR1 KGHSH, CDR2 LQKENI. CDR3 length: 16 amino acids. The CDR3 nucleotides read TGTGCCAGCTCGCTACGAGTAACTGAACGGAACACTGAAGCTTTCTTT. Protein: CASSLRVTERNTEAFF. Filled out from reference TRBV18 and TRBJ1-1, the complete variable domain reads NAGVMQNPRHLVRRRGQEARLRCSPMKGHSHVYWYRQLPEEGLKFMVYLQKENIIDESGMPKERFSAEFPKEGPSILRIQQVVRGDSAAYFCASSLRVTERNTEAFFGQGTRLTVV.

The V gene is TRBV7-8, the J gene TRBJ2-5; D is possibly TRBD2 (5 bases). Germline CDR1 and CDR2: SGHVS and FQNEAQ. V shed 7 bases and J shed 2 bases, with 17 bases lying between them. The CDR3 loop spans 15 amino acids. As DNA, the CDR3 is TGTGCCAGCACCCTAGGGCGGGTGCGACAAGAGACCCAGTACTTC. It translates to CASTLGRVRQETQYF.